This T cell receptor (beta chain) was recovered during a study of cytomegalovirus exposure and HLA in healthy donors. The donors, nominally healthy at sampling, likely had unrecorded immune exposures. Researchers ran the PCR with 60 Vbeta and 13 Jbeta primers. Sequenced by immunoSEQ multiplex PCR; TCRdb stores in-frame clones only, minus some. The sample comprises 250,000 to 350,000 clones, about 66% of which are singletons, and under 2.5% rests with the top ten. A word on this clone: Its cognate antigen is unknown.

V was clipped by 1 base and J by 2 bases, with 10 bases between them. In germline, CDR1 is SGHTA, CDR2 FQGNSA. The length of the CDR3 is 15 residues. General study points: When the data were analyzed later, several of the most significant clusters appeared to be linked to common viral pathogens.

The J gene is TRBJ2-3, the V gene TRBV7-2, with TRBD2 as a possible D gene (6 bases). The specimen sequenced was PBMCs. The TCR originated in a female donor in good health and CMV-seronegative. The CDR3 here is CASSLVAGPTDTQYF. CDR3 coding DNA: TGTGCCAGCAGCTTAGTGGCGGGGCCCACAGATACGCAGTATTTT. The whole variable domain, filled in from reference TRBV7-2 and TRBJ2-3, reads GAGVSQSPSNKVTEKGKDVELRCDPISGHTALYWYRQSLGQGLEFLIYFQGNSAPDKSGLPSDRFSAERTGGSVSTLTIQRTQQEDSAVYLCASSLVAGPTDTQYFGPGTRLTVL.